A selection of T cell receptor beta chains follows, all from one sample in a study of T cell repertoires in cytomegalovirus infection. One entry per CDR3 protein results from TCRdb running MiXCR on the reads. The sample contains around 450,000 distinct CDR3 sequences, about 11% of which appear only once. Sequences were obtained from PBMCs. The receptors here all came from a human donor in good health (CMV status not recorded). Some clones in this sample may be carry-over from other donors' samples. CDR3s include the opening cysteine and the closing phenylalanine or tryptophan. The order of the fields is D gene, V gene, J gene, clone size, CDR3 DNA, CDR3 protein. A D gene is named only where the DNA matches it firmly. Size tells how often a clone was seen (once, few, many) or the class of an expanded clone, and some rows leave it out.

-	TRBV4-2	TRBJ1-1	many	TGTGCCAGCAGCCAAGATCGCGACCTCTTAAACACTGAAGCTTTCTTT	CASSQDRDLLNTEAFF
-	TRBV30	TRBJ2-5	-	TGTGCCTGGAGTGGGGGCCCTAGAGAGACCCAGTACTTC	CAWSGGPRETQYF
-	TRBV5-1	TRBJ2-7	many	TGCGCCAGCAGCTTTTCAGGGCCTCCCTACGAGCAGTACTTC	CASSFSGPPYEQYF
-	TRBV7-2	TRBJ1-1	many	TGTGCCAGCAGCTTAAGGGTCAGAAGAGTGGCTGAAGCTTTCTTT	CASSLRVRRVAEAFF
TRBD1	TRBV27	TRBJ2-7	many	TGTGCCAGCAGTTTACAGACAGGGGGCTGGAACTACGAGCAGTACTTC	CASSLQTGGWNYEQYF
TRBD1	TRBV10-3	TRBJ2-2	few	TGTGCCACCTCCGGGACAGTCGACACCGGGGAGCTGTTTTTT	CATSGTVDTGELFF
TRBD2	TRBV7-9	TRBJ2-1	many	TGTGCCAGCAGCGCGACTAGCGGGGCGTACAATGAGCAGTTCTTC	CASSATSGAYNEQFF
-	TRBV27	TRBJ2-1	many	TGTGCCAGCAGTTTAACTACAACAGACAATGAGCAGTTCTTC	CASSLTTTDNEQFF
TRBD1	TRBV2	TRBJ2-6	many	TGTGCCAGCAAGAGGACAGGGGCCGGACAAAGAACTGGGGCCAACGTCCTGACTTTC	CASKRTGAGQRTGANVLTF
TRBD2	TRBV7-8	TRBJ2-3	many	TGTGCCAGCAGCTTAGCGCTTGCGGGGGGGAAATTTTTTAATATAGGAACAGATACGCAGTATTTT	CASSLALAGGKFFNIGTDTQYF
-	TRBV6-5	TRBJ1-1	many	TGTGCCAGCAGTTACGGCATTCCGCTCCTAATGAACACTGAAGCTTTCTTT	CASSYGIPLLMNTEAFF
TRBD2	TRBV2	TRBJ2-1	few	TGTGCCAGGAGACGGGGGGACGATGAGCAGTTCTTC	CARRRGDDEQFF
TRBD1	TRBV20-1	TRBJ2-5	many	TGCAGTGTCCCCATCCGGGACAGAAAGACCCAGTACTTC	CSVPIRDRKTQYF
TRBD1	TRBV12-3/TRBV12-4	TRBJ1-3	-	TGTGCCAGCAGTTCAGACAGGGTAGGAAACACCATATATTTT	CASSSDRVGNTIYF
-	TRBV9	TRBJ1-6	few	TGTGCCAGCAGCCTTCGAGGGGATTCCTATAATTCACCCCTCCACTTT	CASSLRGDSYNSPLHF
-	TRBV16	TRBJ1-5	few	TGTGCCAGCAGCCCCCATAGGGGTTATAGCAATCAGCCCCAGCATTTT	CASSPHRGYSNQPQHF
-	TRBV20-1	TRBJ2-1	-	TGCAGTGCTTCCCTTAGGGGCCTAGTCTACAATGAGCAGTTCTTC	CSASLRGLVYNEQFF
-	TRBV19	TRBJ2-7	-	TGTGCCAGTAGGACGCCGGGTATTAATCCGGGCGAGCAGTACTTC	CASRTPGINPGEQYF
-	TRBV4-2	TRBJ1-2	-	TGTGCCAGCAGCCAAGGTGGGGCCGTTAACTATGGCTACACCTTC	CASSQGGAVNYGYTF
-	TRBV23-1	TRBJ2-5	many	TGCGCCAGCAGTCAATCTCGGGAACCCGCCCAGTACTTC	CASSQSREPAQYF
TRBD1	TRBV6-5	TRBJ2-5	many	TGTGCCAGCAGTTTCGACAGGGACCGTATAGAGACCCAGTACTTC	CASSFDRDRIETQYF
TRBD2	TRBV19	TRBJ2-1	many	TGTGCCAGCGACCATAGCGGGGGGATCGATGAGCAGTTCTTC	CASDHSGGIDEQFF
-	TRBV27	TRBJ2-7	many	TGTGCCAGCAGTTTAGTCTGGGACAAGGGCTACGAGCAGTACTTC	CASSLVWDKGYEQYF
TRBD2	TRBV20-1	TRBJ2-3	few	TGCAGTGCTAGAGACCTAGCGGGGGAGGGTGGGACAGATACGCAGTATTTT	CSARDLAGEGGTDTQYF
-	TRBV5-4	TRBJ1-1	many	TGTGCCAGCAGCCCCTCTCCGGGGACTGAAGCTTTCTTT	CASSPSPGTEAFF
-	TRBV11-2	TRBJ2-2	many	TGTGCCAGCAGCTTATCGGGATGGGCCCAACCCAGCACCGGGGAGCTGTTTTTT	CASSLSGWAQPSTGELFF
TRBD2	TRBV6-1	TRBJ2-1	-	TGTGCCAGCAGTCCTTTTACAAGGCGGGAGCGGCATGAGCAGTTCTTC	CASSPFTRRERHEQFF
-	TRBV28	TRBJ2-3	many	TGTGCCAGCACCCGAAACAGGGCCAATACGCAGTATTTT	CASTRNRANTQYF
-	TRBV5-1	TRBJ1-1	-	TGCGCCAGCAGCCGGGGGGCTGAGAACACTGAAGCTTTCTTT	CASSRGAENTEAFF
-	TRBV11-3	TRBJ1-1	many	TGTGCCAGCAGCTTAGAAGGGTCCACTGAAGCTTTCTTT	CASSLEGSTEAFF
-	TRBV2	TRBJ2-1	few	TGTGCCAGCAGTACGGACAGCCGGGGGCTCAATGAGCAGTTCTTC	CASSTDSRGLNEQFF
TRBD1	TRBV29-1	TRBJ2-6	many	TGCAGCGTCTCCGGACAGGGGTCTTCCTCTGGGGCCAACGTCCTGACTTTC	CSVSGQGSSSGANVLTF
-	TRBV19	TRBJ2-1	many	TGTGCCAGTAGTCTAAGCGACAGGTACAATGAGCAGTTCTTC	CASSLSDRYNEQFF
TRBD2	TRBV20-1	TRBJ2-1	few	TGCAGTGCTAGACCGCCTGGGACTAGCGTATACAATGAGCAGTTCTTC	CSARPPGTSVYNEQFF
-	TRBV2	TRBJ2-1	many	TGTGCCAGCAGCCCCAGGGGAGATAAGCAGTTCTTC	CASSPRGDKQFF
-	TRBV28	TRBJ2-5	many	TGTGCCAGCACCCGAGGAGGGAGAGAGACCCAGTACTTC	CASTRGGRETQYF
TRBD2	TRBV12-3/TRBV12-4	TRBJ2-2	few	TGTGCCAGCAGCCCGGGACTAGCGGGAGGATCGAACACCGGGGAGCTGTTTTTT	CASSPGLAGGSNTGELFF
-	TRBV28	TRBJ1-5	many	TGTGCCAGCACGCTCCTACCTGGGGCAGGGGATAGCAATCAGCCCCAGCATTTT	CASTLLPGAGDSNQPQHF
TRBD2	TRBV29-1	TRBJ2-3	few	TGCAGCCTAGCGGGAGTCCACACAGATACGCAGTATTTT	CSLAGVHTDTQYF
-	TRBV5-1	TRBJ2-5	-	TGCGCCAGCAGCTACCGGGTCGGGGAGACCCAGTACTTC	CASSYRVGETQYF
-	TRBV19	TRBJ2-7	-	TGTGCCAGTAGTATTCCTGGGCCTTACGAGCAGTACTTC	CASSIPGPYEQYF
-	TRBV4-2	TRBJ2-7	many	TGTGCCAGCAGCCAAGTATCCAGCCGCCAACCTTACGAGCAGTACTTC	CASSQVSSRQPYEQYF
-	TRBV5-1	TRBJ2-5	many	TGCGCCAGCAGGAGGGGCCTCCAAGAGACCCAGTACTTC	CASRRGLQETQYF
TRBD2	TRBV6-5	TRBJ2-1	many	TGTGCCAGCAGTTACCATACTAGCGGGCCCTCCTACAATGAGCAGTTCTTC	CASSYHTSGPSYNEQFF
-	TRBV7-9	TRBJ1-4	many	TGTGCCAGCAGTTCAACATCGGGCGGTGAAAAACTGTTTTTT	CASSSTSGGEKLFF
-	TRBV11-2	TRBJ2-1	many	TGTGCCAGCAGCTCCTTCGGGACGGCCAACAATGAGCAGTTCTTC	CASSSFGTANNEQFF